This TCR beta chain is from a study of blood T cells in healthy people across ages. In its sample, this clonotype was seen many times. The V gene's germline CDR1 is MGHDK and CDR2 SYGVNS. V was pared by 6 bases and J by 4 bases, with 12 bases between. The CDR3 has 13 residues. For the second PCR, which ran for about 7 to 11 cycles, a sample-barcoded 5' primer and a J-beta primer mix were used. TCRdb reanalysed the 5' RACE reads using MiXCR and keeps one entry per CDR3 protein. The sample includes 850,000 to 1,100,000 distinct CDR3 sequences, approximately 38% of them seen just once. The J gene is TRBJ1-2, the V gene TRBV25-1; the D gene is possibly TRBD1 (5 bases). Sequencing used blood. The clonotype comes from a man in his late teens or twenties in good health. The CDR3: CASSEGSLYGYTF. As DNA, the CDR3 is TGTGCCAGCAGCGAGGGGTCACTCTATGGCTACACCTTC.